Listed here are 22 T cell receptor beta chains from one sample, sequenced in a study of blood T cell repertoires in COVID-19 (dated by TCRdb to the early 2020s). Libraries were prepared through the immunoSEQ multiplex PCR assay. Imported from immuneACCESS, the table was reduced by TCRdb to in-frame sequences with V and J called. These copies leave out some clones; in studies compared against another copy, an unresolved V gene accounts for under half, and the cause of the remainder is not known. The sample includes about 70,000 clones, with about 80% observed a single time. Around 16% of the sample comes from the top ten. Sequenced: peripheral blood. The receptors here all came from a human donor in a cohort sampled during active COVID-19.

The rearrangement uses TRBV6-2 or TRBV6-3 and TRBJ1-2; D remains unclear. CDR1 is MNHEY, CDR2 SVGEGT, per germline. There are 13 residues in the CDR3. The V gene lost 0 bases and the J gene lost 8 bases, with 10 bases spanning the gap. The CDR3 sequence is CASSYSESTGYTF. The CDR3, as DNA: TGTGCCAGCAGTTACTCGGAGTCCACGGGCTACACCTTC.

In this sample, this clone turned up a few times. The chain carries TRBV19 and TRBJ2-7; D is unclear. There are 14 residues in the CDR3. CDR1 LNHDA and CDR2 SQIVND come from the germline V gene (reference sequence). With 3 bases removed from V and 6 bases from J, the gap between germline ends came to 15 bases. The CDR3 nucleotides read TGTGCCAGTAGTATTTCCCTTACCGCGAGCGAGCAGTACTTC. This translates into CASSISLTASEQYF.

The CDR3 region is CASSLTGSNEKLFF. DNA for the CDR3: TGTGCCAGCAGTTTGACAGGGAGCAATGAAAAACTGTTTTTT. The chain uses TRBV28 and TRBJ1-4, with TRBD1 matching 7 bases. From germline, CDR1 is MDHEN and CDR2 SYDVKM. V lost 3 bases to trimming and J lost 5 bases; unmatched junction nucleotides: 3. The CDR3 loop spans 14 amino acids.

This CDR3 is CASSRGQGARTEAFF. CDR3 coding DNA: TGTGCCAGCAGCCGCGGGCAGGGGGCGCGAACTGAAGCTTTCTTT. This chain joins TRBV6-6 and TRBJ1-1; 8 nucleotides align to TRBD1. V was pared by 6 bases and J by 5 bases, with 11 bases of the junction left unmatched. CDR1 is MNHNY and CDR2 is SVGAGI in the germline V gene (reference sequence). The CDR3 sequence is 15 residues long.

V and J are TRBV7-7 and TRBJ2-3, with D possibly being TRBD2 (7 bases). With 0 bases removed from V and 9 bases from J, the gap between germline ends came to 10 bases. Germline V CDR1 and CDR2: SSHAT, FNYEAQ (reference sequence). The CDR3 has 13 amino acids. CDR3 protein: CASSLAGGGTQYF. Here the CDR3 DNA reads TGTGCCAGCAGCTTAGCGGGAGGGGGAACGCAGTATTTT.

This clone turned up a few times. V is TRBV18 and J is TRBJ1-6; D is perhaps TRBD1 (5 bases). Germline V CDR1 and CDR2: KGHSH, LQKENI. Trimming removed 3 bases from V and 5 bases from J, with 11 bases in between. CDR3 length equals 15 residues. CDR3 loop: CASSPTPGNNSPLHF. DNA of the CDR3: TGTGCCAGCTCACCTACTCCAGGGAATAATTCACCCCTCCACTTT. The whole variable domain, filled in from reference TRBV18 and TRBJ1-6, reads NAGVMQNPRHLVRRRGQEARLRCSPMKGHSHVYWYRQLPEEGLKFMVYLQKENIIDESGMPKERFSAEFPKEGPSILRIQQVVRGDSAAYFCASSPTPGNNSPLHFGNGTRLTVT.

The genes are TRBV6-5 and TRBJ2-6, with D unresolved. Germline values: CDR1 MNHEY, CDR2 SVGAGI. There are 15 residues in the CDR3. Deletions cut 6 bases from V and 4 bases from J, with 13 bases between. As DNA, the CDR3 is TGTGCCAGCAGACGTCTAAGTTCCGGGGCCAACGTCCTGACTTTC. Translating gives CASRRLSSGANVLTF.

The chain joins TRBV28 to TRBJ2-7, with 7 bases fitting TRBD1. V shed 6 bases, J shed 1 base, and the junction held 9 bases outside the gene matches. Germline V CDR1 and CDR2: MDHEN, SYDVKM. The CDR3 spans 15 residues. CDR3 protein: CASSPTGIGSYEQYF. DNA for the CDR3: TGTGCCAGCAGCCCGACAGGGATAGGATCCTACGAGCAGTACTTC.

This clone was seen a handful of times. The CDR3 spells CATQPRGHSGNTIYF. The CDR3 DNA reads TGTGCCACACAACCTAGGGGGCACTCTGGAAACACCATATATTTT. The V gene is TRBV24-1, the J gene TRBJ1-3; 7 bases fit TRBD1. Trimming cost V 10 bases and J 0 bases; bases outside gene matches: 8. CDR1 and CDR2 (germline): KGHDR, SFDVKD. The CDR3 loop spans 15 amino acids.

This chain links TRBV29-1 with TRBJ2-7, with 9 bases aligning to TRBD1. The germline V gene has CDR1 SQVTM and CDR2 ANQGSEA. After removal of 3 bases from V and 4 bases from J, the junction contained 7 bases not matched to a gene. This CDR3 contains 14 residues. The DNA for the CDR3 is TGCAGCGTTGAGGGGACAGGGAACGATTACGAGCAGTACTTC. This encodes CSVEGTGNDYEQYF.

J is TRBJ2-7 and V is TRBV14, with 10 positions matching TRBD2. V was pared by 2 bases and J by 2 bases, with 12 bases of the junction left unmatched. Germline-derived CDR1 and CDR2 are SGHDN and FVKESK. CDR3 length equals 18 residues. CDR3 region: CASSQTLSGRTTAYEQYF. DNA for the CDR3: TGTGCCAGCAGCCAAACCCTTAGCGGGAGGACCACGGCCTACGAGCAGTACTTC.

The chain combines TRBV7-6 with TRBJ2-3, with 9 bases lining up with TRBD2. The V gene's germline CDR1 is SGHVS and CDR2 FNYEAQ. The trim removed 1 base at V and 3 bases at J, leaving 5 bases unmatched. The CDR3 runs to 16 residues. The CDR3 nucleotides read TGTGCCAGCAGCTTAGGGCCCCTAGCGGGGACAGATACGCAGTATTTT. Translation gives CASSLGPLAGTDTQYF.

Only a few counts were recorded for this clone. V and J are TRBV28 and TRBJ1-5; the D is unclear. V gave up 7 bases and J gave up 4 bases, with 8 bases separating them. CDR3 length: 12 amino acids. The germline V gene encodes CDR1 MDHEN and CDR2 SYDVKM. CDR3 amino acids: CASTAGNQPQHF. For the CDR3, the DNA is TGTGCCAGCACCGCCGGGAATCAGCCCCAGCATTTT.

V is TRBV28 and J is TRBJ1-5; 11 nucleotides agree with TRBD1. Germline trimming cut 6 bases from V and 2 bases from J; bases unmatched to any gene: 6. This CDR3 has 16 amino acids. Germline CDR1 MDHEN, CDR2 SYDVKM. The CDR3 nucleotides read TGTGCCAGCAGCTCCAGGGGACAGGGGGGCAATCAGCCCCAGCATTTT. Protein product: CASSSRGQGGNQPQHF.

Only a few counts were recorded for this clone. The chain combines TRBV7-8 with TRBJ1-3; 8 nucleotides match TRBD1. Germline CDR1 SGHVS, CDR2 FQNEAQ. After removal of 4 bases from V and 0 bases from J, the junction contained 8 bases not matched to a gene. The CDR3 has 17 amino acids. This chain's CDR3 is CASSSRTGSDSGNTIYF. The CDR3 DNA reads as TGTGCCAGCAGCTCTAGGACAGGGTCAGACTCTGGAAACACCATATATTTT.

CDR3 bases: TGTGCCAGCAGCCCCTCGGACTGGACTAGCGTCACCGGGGAGCTGTTTTTT. The encoded protein is CASSPSDWTSVTGELFF. This chain links TRBV7-9 with TRBJ2-2, with 9 bases identical to TRBD2. The V segment lost 5 bases and the J segment 4 bases; nucleotides outside the gene matches: 11. This CDR3 has 17 residues. Germline V gene data show CDR1 as SEHNR and CDR2 as FQNEAQ (reference sequence). The complete variable domain, with remaining parts taken from reference TRBV7-9 and TRBJ2-2, reads DTGVSQNPRHKITKRGQNVTFRCDPISEHNRLYWYRQTLGQGPEFLTYFQNEAQLEKSRLLSDRFSAERPKGSFSTLEIQRTEQGDSAMYLCASSPSDWTSVTGELFFGEGSRLTVL.

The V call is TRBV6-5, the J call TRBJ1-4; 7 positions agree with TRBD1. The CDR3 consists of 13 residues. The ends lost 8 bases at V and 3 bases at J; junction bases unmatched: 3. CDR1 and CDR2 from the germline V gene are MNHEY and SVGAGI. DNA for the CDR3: TGTGCCAGCCGGGACAGCCCTAATGAAAAACTGTTTTTT. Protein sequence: CASRDSPNEKLFF.

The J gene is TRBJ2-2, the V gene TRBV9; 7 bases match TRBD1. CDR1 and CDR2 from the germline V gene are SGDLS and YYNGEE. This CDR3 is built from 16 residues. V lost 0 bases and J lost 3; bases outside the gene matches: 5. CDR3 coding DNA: TGTGCCAGCAGCGTAGGGGCAGGGGGAGACACCGGGGAGCTGTTTTTT. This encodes CASSVGAGGDTGELFF.

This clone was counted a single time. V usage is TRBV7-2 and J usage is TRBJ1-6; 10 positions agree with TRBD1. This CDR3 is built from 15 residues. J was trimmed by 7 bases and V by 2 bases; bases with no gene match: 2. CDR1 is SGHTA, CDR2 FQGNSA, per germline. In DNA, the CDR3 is TGTGCCAGCAGCTTAAGGACAGGGGGGAATTCACCCCTCCACTTT. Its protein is CASSLRTGGNSPLHF. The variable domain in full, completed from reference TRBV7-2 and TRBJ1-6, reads GAGVSQSPSNKVTEKGKDVELRCDPISGHTALYWYRQSLGQGLEFLIYFQGNSAPDKSGLPSDRFSAERTGGSVSTLTIQRTQQEDSAVYLCASSLRTGGNSPLHFGNGTRLTVT.

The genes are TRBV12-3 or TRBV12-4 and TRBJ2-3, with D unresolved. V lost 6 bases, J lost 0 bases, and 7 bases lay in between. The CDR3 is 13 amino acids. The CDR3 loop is CASSRSSTDTQYF. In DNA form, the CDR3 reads TGTGCCAGCAGCAGGTCTAGCACAGATACGCAGTATTTT.

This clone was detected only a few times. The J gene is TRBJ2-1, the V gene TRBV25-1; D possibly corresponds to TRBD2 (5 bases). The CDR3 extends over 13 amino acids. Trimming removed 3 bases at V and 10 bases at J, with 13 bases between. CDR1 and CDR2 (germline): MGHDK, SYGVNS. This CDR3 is CASSDQSGVEQFF. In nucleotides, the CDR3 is TGTGCCAGCAGTGACCAAAGCGGCGTAGAGCAGTTCTTC.

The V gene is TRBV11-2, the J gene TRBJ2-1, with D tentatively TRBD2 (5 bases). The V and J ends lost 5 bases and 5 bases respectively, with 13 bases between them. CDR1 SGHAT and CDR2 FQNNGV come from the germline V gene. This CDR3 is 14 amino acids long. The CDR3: CASSHVRGDNEQFF. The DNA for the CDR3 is TGTGCCAGCAGCCATGTCCGGGGAGACAATGAGCAGTTCTTC.